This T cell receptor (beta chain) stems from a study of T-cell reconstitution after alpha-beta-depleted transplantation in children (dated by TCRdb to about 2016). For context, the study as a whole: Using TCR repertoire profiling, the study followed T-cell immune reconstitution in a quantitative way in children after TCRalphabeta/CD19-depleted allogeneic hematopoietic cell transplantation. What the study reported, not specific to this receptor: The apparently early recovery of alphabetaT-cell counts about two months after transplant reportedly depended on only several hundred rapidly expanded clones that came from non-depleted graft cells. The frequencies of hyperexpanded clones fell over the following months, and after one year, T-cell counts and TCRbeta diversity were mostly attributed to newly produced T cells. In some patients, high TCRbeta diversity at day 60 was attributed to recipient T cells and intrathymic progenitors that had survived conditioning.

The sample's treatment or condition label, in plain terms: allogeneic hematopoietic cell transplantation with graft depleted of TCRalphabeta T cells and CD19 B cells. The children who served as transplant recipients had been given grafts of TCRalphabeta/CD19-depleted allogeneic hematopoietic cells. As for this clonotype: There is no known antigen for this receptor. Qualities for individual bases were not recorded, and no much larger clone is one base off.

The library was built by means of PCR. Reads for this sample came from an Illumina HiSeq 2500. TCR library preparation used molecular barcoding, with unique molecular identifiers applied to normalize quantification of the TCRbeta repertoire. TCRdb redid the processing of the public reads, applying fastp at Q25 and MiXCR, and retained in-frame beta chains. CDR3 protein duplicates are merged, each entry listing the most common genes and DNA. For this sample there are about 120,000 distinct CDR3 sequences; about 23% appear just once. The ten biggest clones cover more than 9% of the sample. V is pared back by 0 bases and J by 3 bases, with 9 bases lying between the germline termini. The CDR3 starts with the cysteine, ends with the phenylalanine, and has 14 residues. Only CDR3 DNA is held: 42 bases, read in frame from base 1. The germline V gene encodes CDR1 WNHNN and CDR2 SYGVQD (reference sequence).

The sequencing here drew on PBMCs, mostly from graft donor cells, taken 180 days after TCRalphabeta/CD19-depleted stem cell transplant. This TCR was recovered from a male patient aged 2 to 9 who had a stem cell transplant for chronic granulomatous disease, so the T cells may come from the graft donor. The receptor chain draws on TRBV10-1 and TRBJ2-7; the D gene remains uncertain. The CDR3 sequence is CASSESMMSYEQYF. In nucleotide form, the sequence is TGCGCCAGCAGTGAGTCAATGATGAGCTACGAGCAGTACTTC.